Shown below are 21 T cell receptor beta chains from a single sample sequenced in a study of blood T cells in healthy people across ages. Next came a second PCR, run for about 6 to 11 cycles, which used a sample-barcoded 5' primer along with a J-beta primer mix. TCRdb ran MiXCR on the 5' RACE reads and lists one entry per CDR3 protein. The sample contains 600,000 or so distinct CDR3 sequences, under 30% of which appear only once. Sequences were obtained from blood. These receptors were taken from an elderly woman in good health.

This clonotype was seen only a few times. The chain carries TRBV12-5 and TRBJ1-5; TRBD1 aligns across 7 bases. J gave up 1 base and V 1 base, and 16 bases lay outside the gene matches. The germline V gene encodes CDR1 LGHNT and CDR2 FRNRAP. The CDR3 consists of 20 residues. The CDR3: CASGLAHQGDPFISNQPQHF. The CDR3 region has the DNA TGTGCTAGTGGTTTGGCACACCAGGGGGACCCGTTTATCAGCAATCAGCCCCAGCATTTT.

V and J are TRBV20-1 and TRBJ2-3, with D unresolved. The CDR3 runs 11 residues. V was shortened by 4 bases and J by 2 bases, with 4 bases between the two germline ends. CDR1 and CDR2 (germline): DFQATT, SNEGSKA (reference sequence). CDR3 protein: CSATYTDTQYF. The CDR3 DNA follows: TGCAGTGCTACGTACACAGATACGCAGTATTTT.

The J gene is TRBJ2-1, the V gene TRBV20-1, with D possibly called TRBD1 or TRBD2 (5 bases each). Trimming took off 6 bases at V and 0 bases at J, with 15 bases between the two ends. The CDR3 has 15 amino acids. Looked up from germline, CDR1 is DFQATT and CDR2 is SNEGSKA (reference sequence). The CDR3 spells CSAERGRVSYNEQFF. CDR3 in DNA: TGCAGTGCCGAGAGGGGCAGGGTCTCCTACAATGAGCAGTTCTTC.

This clonotype appeared many times. The chain has TRBV29-1 and TRBJ2-1; 7 bases are shared with TRBD2. Germline CDR1 and CDR2: SQVTM and ANQGSEA. V lost 3 bases to trimming and J lost 6 bases; unmatched junction nucleotides: 8. This CDR3 has 14 residues. CDR3 protein: CSVEGGKAFNEQFF. CDR3 nucleotides: TGCAGCGTTGAGGGGGGGAAGGCTTTCAATGAGCAGTTCTTC.

This clonotype was observed at least ten times. The genes are TRBV5-5 and TRBJ2-7; TRBD1 matches 9 bases. V lost 0 bases, J lost 2 bases, and 3 bases stayed unmatched. The CDR3 has 15 residues. Germline CDR1 is SGHKS and CDR2 is YYEKEE (reference sequence). The CDR3 bases are TGTGCCAGCAGCTTGGATAGGACAGGGGCCTACGAGCAGTACTTC. Protein sequence: CASSLDRTGAYEQYF. Full variable domain (rest looked up from reference TRBV5-5 and TRBJ2-7): DAGVTQSPTHLIKTRGQQVTLRCSPISGHKSVSWYQQVLGQGPQFIFQYYEKEERGRGNFPDRFSARQFPNYSSELNVNALLLGDSALYLCASSLDRTGAYEQYFGPGTRLTVT.

The rearrangement uses TRBV12-3 or TRBV12-4 and TRBJ1-2, with D possibly matching TRBD1 (6 bases). The CDR3 covers 14 residues. The germline V and J ends were trimmed by 6 bases and 4 bases, with 15 bases remaining between them. CDR3 sequence (DNA): TGTGCCAGCAGAACAAACAGGGCGTCCTATGGCTACACCTTC. Protein product: CASRTNRASYGYTF.

This clonotype was seen ten or more times. The rearrangement uses TRBV7-2 and TRBJ2-1, with D maybe TRBD1 (6 bases). Trimming shortened V by 1 base and J by 8 bases, and 21 bases separated the two germline ends. This CDR3 has 17 residues. CDR1 and CDR2 (germline): SGHTA, FQGNSA. CDR3 region: CASSLGGVVGALDEQFF. The CDR3 region has the DNA TGTGCCAGCAGCTTAGGAGGGGTTGTGGGGGCTCTAGATGAGCAGTTCTTC.

The table lists this clonotype with a few counts. The chain employs TRBV6-2 or TRBV6-3 and TRBJ1-2; tentative D call: TRBD1 (5 bases). Germline V CDR1 and CDR2: MNHEY, SVGEGT. V dropped 6 bases and J dropped 13 bases, with 24 bases sitting between them. This CDR3 is 14 amino acids long. CDR3: CASRPTADTGQPTF. For the CDR3, the DNA is TGTGCCAGCAGGCCCACCGCTGACACGGGGCAGCCCACCTTC.

At least ten counts were recorded for this clonotype. V is TRBV20-1 and J is TRBJ2-5; 8 bases align to TRBD1. The CDR3 extends over 14 amino acids. Germline lookup yields CDR1 DFQATT and CDR2 SNEGSKA (reference sequence). V shed 1 base and J 2 bases; nucleotides not matched to a gene: 3. The CDR3 reads CSARAGTGQETQYF. CDR3 DNA: TGCAGTGCTAGAGCCGGGACAGGACAAGAGACCCAGTACTTC.

As for this clonotype: A read error may account for a junction end that differs from germline. The chain is built from TRBV6-5 and TRBJ2-2; D is possibly TRBD1 (6 bases). This CDR3 contains 15 residues. Germline values: CDR1 MNHEY, CDR2 SVGAGI. CDR3 sequence (DNA): TGTGCCAGCAGCTTCCGGGACATCGGCACCGGGGAGCGGTTTTTT. Amino acids: CASSFRDIGTGERFF.

A remark on this clonotype: The junction departs from germline at one end; a sequencing error may be responsible. The chain links TRBV7-9 to TRBJ2-7; 9 bases fit TRBD1. CDR1 and CDR2 (germline): SEHNR, FQNEAQ (reference sequence). The CDR3 covers 16 residues. DNA for the CDR3: TGTACCAGCAGCCCCCCCACAGGGGGCCTCACCTATGAGCAGTACTTC. As protein: CTSSPPTGGLTYEQYF.

This clonotype was recorded a few times. The chain joins TRBV30 to TRBJ2-1; 8 positions agree with TRBD2. Germline V gene data show CDR1 as GTSNPN and CDR2 as SVGIG (reference sequence). With 0 bases clipped from V and 4 bases from J, the junction kept 8 bases outside the gene matches. CDR3 size: 16 residues. CDR3 coding DNA: TGTGCCTGGAGTGTACCTCTAGCGGGCGGTTACAATGAGCAGTTCTTC. It encodes CAWSVPLAGGYNEQFF.

This clonotype turned up a few times. The genes are TRBV20-1 and TRBJ2-2; 11 nucleotides match TRBD2. Germline V gene lookup returns CDR1 DFQATT and CDR2 SNEGSKA (reference sequence). V lost 2 bases and J lost 0; bases outside the gene matches: 5. The length of the CDR3 is 17 residues. CDR3 loop: CSARSHSGGANTGELFF. The CDR3 DNA follows: TGCAGTGCTAGATCCCATAGCGGGGGGGCGAACACCGGGGAGCTGTTTTTT.

The CDR3 spells CATSRESRAGAKETQYF. CDR3 in DNA: TGTGCCACCAGCAGAGAGTCACGGGCGGGAGCAAAAGAGACCCAGTACTTC. V gene TRBV15 combines with J gene TRBJ2-5; TRBD2 agrees at 7 bases. The CDR3 sequence is 17 residues long. Germline CDR1 LNHNV, CDR2 YYDKDF (reference sequence). With 0 bases clipped from V and 3 bases from J, the junction kept 10 bases outside the gene matches.

This clonotype was observed many times. Just one base apart from a much larger clone, this may be a read error. The chain recombines TRBV7-2 with TRBJ2-5; D not certain. V lost 5 bases and J lost 11, with 15 bases in between. Germline assignment: CDR1 SGHTA and CDR2 FQGNSA. This CDR3 comprises 12 residues. CDR3: CASSLLGNEQYF. The CDR3 nucleotides are TGTGCCAGCAGCCTTCTAGGCAATGAGCAGTACTTC.

This clonotype appeared many times. The V and J genes are TRBV10-3 and TRBJ2-7; D call uncertain. Germline V gives CDR1 ENHRY, CDR2 SYGVKD. CDR3 length equals 15 residues. V lost 0 bases to trimming and J lost 2 bases, with 11 bases between them. The CDR3 DNA reads as TGTGCCATCAGTGAGTCCGAGCGATCAGCCTACGAGCAGTACTTC. Its protein is CAISESERSAYEQYF.

The chain joins TRBV5-1 to TRBJ2-7; 7 bases line up with TRBD2. The CDR3 consists of 15 residues. Per germline, CDR1 SGHRS and CDR2 YFSETQ. The J segment lost 3 bases and the V segment lost 3 bases, leaving 9 bases of the junction unmatched. The CDR3 region has the DNA TGCGCCAGCAGCTCGGGACTATCGGGGGTCTACGAGCAGTACTTC. It encodes CASSSGLSGVYEQYF.

Of note for this clonotype: Just one base apart from a much larger clone, this may be a read error. The chain is built from TRBV6-1 and TRBJ1-2; 8 nucleotides line up with TRBD1. CDR1 and CDR2 (germline): MNHNS, SASEGT. The CDR3 contains 14 residues. The CDR3 coding sequence is TGTGCCGGCAGTGCCCTGACAGGGGATTATGGCTACACCTTC. This encodes CAGSALTGDYGYTF.

There are a few counts of this clonotype. The V call is TRBV5-1, the J call TRBJ1-2, with 7 bases aligning to TRBD1. The germline gives CDR1 SGHRS, CDR2 YFSETQ. V lost 4 bases, J lost 6 bases, and 12 bases stayed unmatched. The CDR3 has 15 residues. The CDR3, as DNA: TGCGCCAGCAGCCTACGACAGGGATCGTTCGATGGCTACACCTTC. Translation gives CASSLRQGSFDGYTF.

This clonotype was detected a few times. This may come from a read error, since a much larger clone is one base off. J is TRBJ2-1 and V is TRBV7-3; TRBD2 matches 8 bases. Germline-derived CDR1 and CDR2 are SGHTA and FQGTGA. The CDR3 length is 16 residues. V was clipped by 5 bases and J by 4 bases; unmatched bases: 10. This chain's CDR3 is CASSPIAGRRYNEQFF. In nucleotides, the CDR3 is TGTGCCAGCAGCCCTATAGCGGGGCGGCGATACAATGAGCAGTTCTTC.

The rearrangement joins TRBV5-6 to TRBJ2-7, with 9 bases lining up with TRBD1. Germline V gene lookup returns CDR1 SGHDT and CDR2 YYEEEE. The CDR3 is 15 amino acids. The V gene end was trimmed by 4 bases and the J gene end by 7 bases; junction bases not matched to a gene: 12. The CDR3 reads CASSQDRGLRNEQYF. CDR3 nucleotide sequence: TGTGCCAGCAGCCAGGACAGGGGTCTAAGGAATGAGCAGTACTTC. Together with reference TRBV5-6 and TRBJ2-7, the CDR3 gives the full variable domain: DAGVTQSPTHLIKTRGQQVTLRCSPKSGHDTVSWYQQALGQGPQFIFQYYEEEERQRGNFPDRFSGHQFPNYSSELNVNALLLGDSALYLCASSQDRGLRNEQYFGPGTRLTVT.